This T cell receptor beta chain was recovered during a study of response to subunit inactivated influenza vaccine. TCRdb called the RT-PCR reads again in MiXCR, with one record for every CDR3 protein. The data contain roughly 290,000 distinct CDR3 sequences, about a fifth of them singletons. Germline CDR1 SGDLS, CDR2 YYNGEE. The CDR3 contains 14 residues. The V end lost 5 bases, the J end lost 4 bases, and 15 bases lay between the germline ends. Only a few counts were recorded for this clonotype. Its specificity is unknown. Study-level points and caveats: Few additional T cells are recruited per seasonal influenza vaccination, authors suggested.

The chain couples TRBV9 to TRBJ1-1, with D possibly TRBD1 on 6 matching bases. The source is a man between 50 and 69 years old who received an inactivated influenza vaccine. Sequences were derived from PBMCs from blood, sampled 21 months after vaccination. The CDR3 DNA sequence: TGTGCCAGCAGGAAGGGAGGGGGGCCCACTGAAGCTTTCTTT. It yields the protein CASRKGGGPTEAFF.